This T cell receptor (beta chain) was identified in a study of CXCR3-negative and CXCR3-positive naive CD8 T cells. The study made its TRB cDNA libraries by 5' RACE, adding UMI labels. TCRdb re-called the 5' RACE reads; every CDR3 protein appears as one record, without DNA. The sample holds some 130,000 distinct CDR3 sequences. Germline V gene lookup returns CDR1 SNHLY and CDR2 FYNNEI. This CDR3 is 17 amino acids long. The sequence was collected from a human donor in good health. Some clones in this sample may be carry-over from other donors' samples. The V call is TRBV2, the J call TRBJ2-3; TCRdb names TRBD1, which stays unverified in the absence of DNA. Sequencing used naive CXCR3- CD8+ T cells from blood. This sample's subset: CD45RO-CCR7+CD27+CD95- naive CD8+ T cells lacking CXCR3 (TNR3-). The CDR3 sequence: CASSHDPTSPSTDTQYF.